A single sample gave rise to the 26 T cell receptor beta chains below, sequenced in a study of regulatory T cells in long-lasting Graves disease (dated by TCRdb to 2020 to 2023). The intended sense of this specimen's time point label: persistent/refractory GD, antithyroid drugs over 5 years with positive TRAb. For both TCR sequencing and RNA sequencing, RNA was extracted from PBMCs using TRIzol. Library preparation employed multiplex PCR. Sequenced using an Illumina HiSeq 4000. TCR beta libraries were built with iRepertoire HTBI primers and Arm-PCR amplification of CDR3 regions. TCRdb trimmed the raw reads at Q25, called clones with MiXCR and kept productive beta chains. Here each entry gathers all rows of one CDR3 protein and keeps the most common genes and DNA. This sample gives approximately 380,000 distinct CDR3 sequences in total; 20% of them show up just once. The top ten clones comprise 20% to 25% of the sample.

Sample: peripheral blood mononuclear cells (PBMCs), taken when the disease was refractory, from a patient treated with antithyroid drugs. Receptors originate from a female donor with Graves disease.

V gene TRBV6-2 or TRBV6-3 combines with J gene TRBJ1-5; D might be TRBD1 (5 bases). The CDR3 is made up of 12 amino acids. Trimming removed 6 bases at V and 9 bases at J, with 12 bases between. Germline lookup yields CDR1 MNHEY and CDR2 SVGEGT. CDR3 loop: CASRGLGGPQHF. As DNA, the CDR3 is TGTGCCAGCAGGGGGCTCGGGGGGCCCCAGCATTTT.

Ten or more counts support this clonotype. The chain employs TRBV11-1 and TRBJ2-7; 7 nucleotides agree with TRBD1. J was trimmed by 3 bases and V by 4 bases; bases with no gene match: 3. The CDR3 length is 13 residues. Germline lookup yields CDR1 SGHAT and CDR2 FQDESV (reference sequence). The CDR3 protein is CASSSTGLYEQYF. The CDR3 DNA sequence: TGTGCCAGCAGCTCGACAGGGCTCTACGAGCAGTACTTC. The whole variable domain, remainder taken from reference TRBV11-1 and TRBJ2-7, is EAEVAQSPRYKITEKSQAVAFWCDPISGHATLYWYRQILGQGPELLVQFQDESVVDDSQLPKDRFSAERLKGVDSTLKIQPAELGDSAMYLCASSSTGLYEQYFGPGTRLTVT.

This clonotype was counted only a few times. The rearrangement links TRBV28 to TRBJ2-3; 8 nucleotides line up with TRBD2. V gave up 5 bases and J gave up 3 bases; unmatched junction bases: 10. Per germline, CDR1 MDHEN and CDR2 SYDVKM. CDR3 length: 16 residues. The CDR3 loop reads CASSPPGGRGTDTQYF. CDR3 bases: TGTGCCAGCAGTCCCCCGGGAGGGAGGGGGACAGATACGCAGTATTTT.

This chain links TRBV5-6 with TRBJ1-1; D not resolved. V lost 3 bases, J lost 9 bases, and 9 bases lay in between. The germline V gene encodes CDR1 SGHDT and CDR2 YYEEEE. This CDR3 has 11 residues. The CDR3 nucleotides read TGTGCCAGCAGCTGTCCACCGAAAGCTTTCTTT. Translating gives CASSCPPKAFF.

The J gene is TRBJ2-2, the V gene TRBV12-3 or TRBV12-4, with 9 bases fitting TRBD1. With 6 bases clipped from V and 7 bases from J, the junction kept 15 bases outside the gene matches. The CDR3 contains 17 residues. Here the CDR3 reads CASSQYRGRSGFGELFF. CDR3 coding DNA: TGTGCCAGCAGCCAATACAGGGGGCGGTCCGGGTTCGGGGAGCTGTTTTTT.

Ten or more counts support this clonotype. The chain recombines TRBV7-2 with TRBJ2-7; 8 nucleotides line up with TRBD2. The V segment lost 3 bases and the J segment 3 bases; nucleotides outside the gene matches: 7. CDR3 length: 15 amino acids. CDR1 is SGHTA and CDR2 is FQGNSA in the germline V gene. The CDR3 protein is CASSFQPGGGYEQYF. The CDR3 DNA is TGTGCCAGCAGCTTCCAACCGGGAGGGGGCTACGAGCAGTACTTC. Supplemented by reference TRBV7-2 and TRBJ2-7, the full variable domain reads GAGVSQSPSNKVTEKGKDVELRCDPISGHTALYWYRQSLGQGLEFLIYFQGNSAPDKSGLPSDRFSAERTGGSVSTLTIQRTQQEDSAVYLCASSFQPGGGYEQYFGPGTRLTVT.

This clonotype has ten or more counts. The CDR3 nucleotides read TGTGCCAGCAGAATTCTAACTACCGCGGGAGTGGGTGAGCAGTACTTC. Translation: CASRILTTAGVGEQYF. The chain joins TRBV28 to TRBJ2-7; 7 bases agree with TRBD2. Per the germline V gene, CDR1 is MDHEN and CDR2 is SYDVKM. This CDR3 spans 16 amino acids. V lost 6 bases and J lost 7; bases outside the gene matches: 18.

The chain links TRBV4-3 to TRBJ2-1; the D gene is possibly TRBD2 (5 bases). The CDR3 length is 16 residues. V dropped 3 bases and J dropped 0 bases, with 12 bases sitting between them. Germline loops: CDR1 LGHNA, CDR2 YSLEER. As DNA, the CDR3 is TGCGCCAGCAGCCAGTACCCGGGGATCTCCTACAATGAGCAGTTCTTC. This translates into CASSQYPGISYNEQFF.

Notes on this clonotype: A read error may produce the germline difference seen at one junction end. The chain carries TRBV10-3 and TRBJ2-7; 9 bases map to TRBD1. The germline CDR1 and CDR2 sequences are ENHRY and SYGVKD. The CDR3 is made up of 11 amino acids. The CDR3 protein is CAISGTGIVFF. Here the CDR3 DNA reads TGTGCCATCAGCGGGACAGGGATTGTATTTTTC.

This chain joins TRBV7-2 and TRBJ2-3, with no clear D. Germline CDR1 SGHTA, CDR2 FQGNSA. The CDR3 consists of 15 residues. The ends were cut back, 3 bases at V and 5 bases at J, with 15 bases in the middle. CDR3 nucleotide sequence: TGTGCCAGCAGCTTGAGTCGGGCAGATGGAGATACGCAGTATTTT. Translation gives CASSLSRADGDTQYF.

This clonotype has at least ten counts. This chain joins TRBV2 and TRBJ1-2; no definite D call. Between the trimmed V and J ends, which lost 0 bases and 14 bases, there was a span of 13 bases. Germline V lookup: CDR1 SNHLY, CDR2 FYNNEI. The CDR3 has 12 amino acids. The CDR3 DNA reads TGTGCCAGCAGTGAAGCAGGCAGGACTGAAACCTTC. This translates into CASSEAGRTETF.

This clonotype was recorded many times. The chain carries TRBV11-2 and TRBJ2-5, with 11 bases identical to TRBD2. There are 17 residues in the CDR3. The V segment lost 3 bases and the J segment 4 bases; nucleotides outside the gene matches: 10. Germline CDR1 reads SGHAT; CDR2 reads FQNNGV. The CDR3 is CASSFLTSGIRRETQYF. In nucleotides, the CDR3 is TGTGCCAGCAGCTTTCTGACTAGCGGGATTCGTCGAGAGACCCAGTACTTC.

This clonotype was counted many times. The rearrangement uses TRBV29-1 and TRBJ2-4; 9 bases agree with TRBD2. The CDR3 is 14 amino acids. From germline, CDR1 is SQVTM and CDR2 ANQGSEA. Losses at the gene ends were 3 bases for V and 5 bases for J; bases not matched to a gene: 5. As DNA, the CDR3 is TGCAGCGTTGAGGTAGCGGGAGTTGAAAACATTCAGTACTTC. Translating gives CSVEVAGVENIQYF. The whole variable domain, filled in from reference TRBV29-1 and TRBJ2-4, reads SAVISQKPSRDICQRGTSLTIQCQVDSQVTMMFWYRQQPGQSLTLIATANQGSEATYESGFVIDKFPISRPNLTFSTLTVSNMSPEDSSIYLCSVEVAGVENIQYFGAGTRLSVL.

This clonotype was counted a few times. The chain is built from TRBV6-2 or TRBV6-3 and TRBJ1-5, with 10 bases that match TRBD1. The junction had 13 bases not matched to a gene; V was cut back by 5 bases and J by 6 bases. This CDR3 region has 17 residues. Germline lookup yields CDR1 MNHEY and CDR2 SVGEGT. In DNA form, the CDR3 reads TGTGCCAGCAGTGATCCGGGACAGGGGCCCAGCGGTCAGCCCCAGCATTTT. Amino acids: CASSDPGQGPSGQPQHF.

This clonotype was seen repeatedly, ten times or more. The chain links TRBV28 to TRBJ1-5, with a weak D call TRBD1 (5 bases). This CDR3 is 16 amino acids long. CDR1 is MDHEN and CDR2 is SYDVKM in the germline V gene. Trimming removed 4 bases at V and 4 bases at J, with 17 bases between. The CDR3 DNA follows: TGTGCCAGCAGTTCCGTTACGGGCAGGGATAATCAGCCCCAGCATTTT. Translation: CASSSVTGRDNQPQHF.

This clonotype was observed many times. The chain joins TRBV27 to TRBJ2-7, with D tentatively TRBD1 or TRBD2 (5 bases each). Trimming took 3 bases from V and 0 from J, leaving 12 bases between them. CDR1 is MNHEY and CDR2 is SMNVEV in the germline V gene (reference sequence). This CDR3 comprises 15 residues. The CDR3 loop is CASSFSGTASYEQYF. Written as DNA, the CDR3 is TGTGCCAGCAGTTTCTCGGGGACGGCCTCCTACGAGCAGTACTTC.

This clonotype showed up just a few times. The chain couples TRBV5-1 to TRBJ2-3; D is unresolved. Trimming took 2 bases from V and 0 from J, leaving 10 bases between them. Germline loops: CDR1 SGHRS, CDR2 YFSETQ. The CDR3 runs 15 residues. The CDR3 loop is CASSFSGFSTDTQYF. CDR3 sequence (DNA): TGCGCCAGCAGCTTTTCAGGTTTTAGCACAGATACGCAGTATTTT.

In its sample, this clonotype was seen many times. The chain couples TRBV6-2 or TRBV6-3 to TRBJ2-7; D is perhaps TRBD1 or TRBD2 (5 bases each). Germline CDR1 MNHEY, CDR2 SVGEGT. V was shortened by 2 bases and J by 2 bases, with 16 bases between the two germline ends. The CDR3 spans 16 residues. The CDR3 spells CASSYDPRRTTYEQYF. DNA of the CDR3: TGTGCCAGCAGTTACGACCCAAGGAGGACAACCTACGAGCAGTACTTC.

This clonotype was recorded a few times. The chain couples TRBV6-1 to TRBJ2-2; 9 bases are a match to TRBD1. The CDR3 runs 16 residues. Germline assignment: CDR1 MNHNS and CDR2 SASEGT. J was trimmed by 6 bases and V by 6 bases; bases with no gene match: 11. DNA for the CDR3: TGTGCCAGCAGGCATCCGGGACAGGGTCAGGCCGGGGAGCTGTTTTTT. Its translation: CASRHPGQGQAGELFF.

The rearrangement uses TRBV4-2 and TRBJ2-3, with D perhaps matching TRBD1 (5 bases). V was trimmed by 1 base and J by 4 bases, leaving 9 bases between them. CDR3 size: 14 residues. Germline V lookup: CDR1 LGHNA, CDR2 YNFKEQ. The CDR3 DNA follows: TGTGCCAGCAGCCAAGTATACAGGCCAGATACGCAGTATTTT. Its translation is CASSQVYRPDTQYF.

In DNA form, the CDR3 reads TGCAGTGCTAGTATTTTATCAACGGGACAAGCAGTCGAGCAGTACTTC. This sequence encodes CSASILSTGQAVEQYF. The rearrangement links TRBV20-1 to TRBJ2-7; TRBD1 might be the D (6 bases). CDR3 length: 16 amino acids. From germline, CDR1 is DFQATT and CDR2 SNEGSKA (reference sequence). The V end was cut by 3 bases, the J end by 6 bases, with 24 bases between.

This clonotype appeared many times. The chain is built from TRBV11-2 and TRBJ2-5; TRBD1 matches 8 bases. Germline V gene sequence: CDR1 SGHAT, CDR2 FQNNGV. The CDR3 is made up of 16 amino acids. Trimming cost V 5 bases and J 1 base; bases outside gene matches: 9. CDR3 loop: CASSPRTGNLQETQYF. The CDR3 DNA sequence: TGTGCCAGCAGCCCCCGGACAGGGAATCTCCAAGAGACCCAGTACTTC.

This clonotype showed up many times. The V gene is TRBV11-2, the J gene TRBJ2-2; D is uncertain. The V end was cut by 5 bases, the J end by 2 bases, with 12 bases between. Germline V gives CDR1 SGHAT, CDR2 FQNNGV. The CDR3 consists of 15 residues. In DNA, the CDR3 is TGTGCCAGCAGCGTAGCCCAAATTAACACCGGGGAGCTGTTTTTT. Amino acids: CASSVAQINTGELFF. The full variable domain, its missing parts supplied by reference TRBV11-2 and TRBJ2-2, is EAGVAQSPRYKIIEKRQSVAFWCNPISGHATLYWYQQILGQGPKLLIQFQNNGVVDDSQLPKDRFSAERLKGVDSTLKIQPAKLEDSAVYLCASSVAQINTGELFFGEGSRLTVL.

The table lists this clonotype with many counts. The chain has TRBV7-2 and TRBJ1-2; no clear D. Germline values: CDR1 SGHTA, CDR2 FQGNSA. The length of the CDR3 is 13 residues. V lost 6 bases, J lost 4 bases, and 12 bases lay in between. Written as DNA, the CDR3 is TGTGCCAGCAGGGGTGAGGGTGTCTATGGCTACACCTTC. Protein: CASRGEGVYGYTF.

V usage is TRBV4-3 and J usage is TRBJ1-1; D is unresolved. Germline V gene sequence: CDR1 LGHNA, CDR2 YSLEER. There are 15 residues in the CDR3. V lost 1 base to trimming and J lost 1 base, with 10 bases between them. CDR3 residues: CASSQGWAGNTEAFF. The DNA of the CDR3 is TGCGCCAGCAGCCAAGGGTGGGCAGGGAACACTGAAGCTTTCTTT.

This clonotype was recorded at least ten times. The chain links TRBV7-2 to TRBJ2-4, with D unresolved. The V end was cut by 2 bases, the J end by 0 bases, with 5 bases between. CDR1 is SGHTA, CDR2 FQGNSA, per germline. The CDR3 loop spans 14 amino acids. CDR3 in amino acids: CASSLSRAKNIQYF. The CDR3, as DNA: TGTGCCAGCAGCTTATCGCGAGCCAAAAACATTCAGTACTTC.